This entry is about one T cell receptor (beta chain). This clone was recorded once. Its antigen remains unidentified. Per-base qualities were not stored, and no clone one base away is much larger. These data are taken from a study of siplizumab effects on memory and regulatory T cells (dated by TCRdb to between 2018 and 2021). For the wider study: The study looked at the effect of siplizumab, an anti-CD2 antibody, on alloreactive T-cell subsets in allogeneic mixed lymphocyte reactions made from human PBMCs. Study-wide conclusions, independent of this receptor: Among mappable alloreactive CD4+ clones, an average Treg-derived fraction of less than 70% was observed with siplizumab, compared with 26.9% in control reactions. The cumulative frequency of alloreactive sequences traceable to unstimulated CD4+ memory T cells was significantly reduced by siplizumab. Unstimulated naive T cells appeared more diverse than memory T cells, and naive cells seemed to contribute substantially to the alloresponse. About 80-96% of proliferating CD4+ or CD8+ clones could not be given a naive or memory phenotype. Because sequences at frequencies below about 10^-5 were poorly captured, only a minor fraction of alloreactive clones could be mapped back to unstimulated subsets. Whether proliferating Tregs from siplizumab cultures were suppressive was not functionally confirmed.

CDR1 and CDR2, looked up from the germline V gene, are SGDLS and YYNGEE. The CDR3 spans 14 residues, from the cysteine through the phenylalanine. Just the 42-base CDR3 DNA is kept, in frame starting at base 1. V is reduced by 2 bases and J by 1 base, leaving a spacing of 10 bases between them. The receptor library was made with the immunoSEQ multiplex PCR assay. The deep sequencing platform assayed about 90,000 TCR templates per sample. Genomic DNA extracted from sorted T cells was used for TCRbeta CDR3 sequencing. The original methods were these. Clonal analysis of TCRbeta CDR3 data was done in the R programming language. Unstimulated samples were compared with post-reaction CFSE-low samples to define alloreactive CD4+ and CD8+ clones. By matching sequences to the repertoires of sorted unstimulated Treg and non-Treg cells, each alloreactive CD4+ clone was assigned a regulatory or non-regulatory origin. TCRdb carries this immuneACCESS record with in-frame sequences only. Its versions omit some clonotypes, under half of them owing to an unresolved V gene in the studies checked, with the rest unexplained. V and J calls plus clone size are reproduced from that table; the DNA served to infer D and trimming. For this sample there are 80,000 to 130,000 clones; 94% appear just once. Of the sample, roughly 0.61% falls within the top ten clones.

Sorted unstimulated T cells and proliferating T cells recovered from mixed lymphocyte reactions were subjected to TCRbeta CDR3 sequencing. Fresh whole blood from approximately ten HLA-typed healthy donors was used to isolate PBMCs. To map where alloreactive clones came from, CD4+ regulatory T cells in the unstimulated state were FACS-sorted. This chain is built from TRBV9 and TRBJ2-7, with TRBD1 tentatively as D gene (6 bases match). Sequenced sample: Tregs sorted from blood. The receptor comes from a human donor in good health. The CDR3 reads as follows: CASSVSGASYEQYF. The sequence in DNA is TGTGCCAGCAGCGTCTCAGGGGCATCCTACGAGCAGTACTTC.